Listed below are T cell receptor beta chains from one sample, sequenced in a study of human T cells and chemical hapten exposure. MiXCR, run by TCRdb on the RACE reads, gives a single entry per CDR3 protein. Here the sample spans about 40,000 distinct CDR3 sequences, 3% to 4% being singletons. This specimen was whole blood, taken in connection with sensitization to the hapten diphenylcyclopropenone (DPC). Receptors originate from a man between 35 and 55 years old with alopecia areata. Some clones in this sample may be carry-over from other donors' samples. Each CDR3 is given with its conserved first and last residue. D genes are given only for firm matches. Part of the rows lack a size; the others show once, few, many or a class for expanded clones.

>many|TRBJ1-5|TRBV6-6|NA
CASSYVGSNQPQHF
TGTGCCAGCAGTTACGTGGGAAGCAATCAGCCCCAGCATTTT
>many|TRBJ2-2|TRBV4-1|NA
CASSHLTATRNTGELFF
TGCGCCAGCAGCCACCTGACAGCAACTCGGAACACCGGGGAGCTGTTTTTT
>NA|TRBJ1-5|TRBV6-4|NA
CASRTGWQGNQPQHF
TGTGCCAGCAGAACTGGGTGGCAGGGTAATCAGCCCCAGCATTTT
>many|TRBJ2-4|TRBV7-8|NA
CASSLWGDGSKNIQYF
TGTGCCAGCAGCTTATGGGGGGACGGGTCCAAAAACATTCAGTACTTC
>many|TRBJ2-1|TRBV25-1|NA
CASSVGYNEQFF
TGTGCCAGCAGTGTGGGGTACAATGAGCAGTTCTTC
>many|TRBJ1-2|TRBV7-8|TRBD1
CASSLRRGTGAYGYTF
TGTGCCAGCAGCTTAAGACGGGGGACAGGGGCCTATGGCTACACCTTC
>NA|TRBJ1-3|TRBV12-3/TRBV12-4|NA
CASSLSAVRNTIYF
TGTGCCAGCAGTTTAAGCGCCGTCCGAAACACCATATATTTT
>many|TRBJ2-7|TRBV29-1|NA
CSVTESRGEQYF
TGCAGCGTTACCGAGTCCCGGGGCGAGCAGTACTTC
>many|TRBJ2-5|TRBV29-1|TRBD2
CSVGGRLAGGQETQYF
TGCAGCGTTGGGGGGAGACTAGCGGGAGGGCAAGAGACCCAGTACTTC
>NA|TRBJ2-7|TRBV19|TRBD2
CASKVWSGSYEQYF
TGTGCCAGTAAAGTTTGGAGCGGGAGTTACGAGCAGTACTTC
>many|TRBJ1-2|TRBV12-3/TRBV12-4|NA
CASSFSTGRGRLNYGYTF
TGTGCCAGCAGTTTCTCTACCGGACGGGGAAGGCTTAACTATGGCTACACCTTC
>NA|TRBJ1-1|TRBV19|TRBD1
CASSPGGDMNTEAFF
TGTGCCAGTAGTCCAGGGGGGGACATGAACACTGAAGCTTTCTTT
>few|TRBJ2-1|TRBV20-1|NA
CSAREGVGSAESNEQFF
TGCAGTGCTAGAGAGGGAGTCGGTTCGGCGGAATCGAATGAGCAGTTCTTC
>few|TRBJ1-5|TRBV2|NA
CASRGGVEQPQHF
TGTGCCAGCCGGGGGGGGGTCGAGCAGCCCCAGCATTTT
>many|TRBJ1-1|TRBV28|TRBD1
CASSFWQGGPEAFF
TGTGCCAGCAGTTTTTGGCAGGGGGGCCCTGAAGCTTTCTTT
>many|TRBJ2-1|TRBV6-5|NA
CASSHNEQFF
TGTGCCAGCAGTCACAATGAGCAGTTCTTC
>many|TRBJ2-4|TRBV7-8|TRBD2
CASSFPGLAGDEDKNIQYF
TGTGCCAGCAGCTTCCCGGGACTAGCGGGAGATGAGGACAAAAACATTCAGTACTTC
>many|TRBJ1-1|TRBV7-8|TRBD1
CASSPGDSEAFF
TGTGCCAGCAGCCCCGGGGACAGTGAAGCTTTCTTT
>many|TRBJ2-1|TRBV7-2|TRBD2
CASSSPVLAGGRYNEQFF
TGTGCCAGCAGCTCTCCGGTACTAGCGGGAGGGCGGTACAATGAGCAGTTCTTC
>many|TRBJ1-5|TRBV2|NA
CASSRGLGNQPQHF
TGTGCCAGCAGTAGGGGCCTGGGGAATCAGCCCCAGCATTTT
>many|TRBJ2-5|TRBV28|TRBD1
CATFKRTGRPLMETQYF
TGTGCCACCTTCAAGAGGACAGGGAGGCCCCTCATGGAGACCCAGTACTTC
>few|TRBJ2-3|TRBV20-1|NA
CSPAPGPSTDTQYF
TGCAGTCCTGCACCGGGACCCAGCACAGATACGCAGTATTTT
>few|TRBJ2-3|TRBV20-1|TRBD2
CSASSLAGSTDTQYF
TGCAGTGCTAGTTCCCTAGCGGGAAGCACAGATACGCAGTATTTT
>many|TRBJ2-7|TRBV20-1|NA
CSARGVGVEQYF
TGCAGTGCTAGAGGGGTCGGGGTTGAGCAGTACTTC
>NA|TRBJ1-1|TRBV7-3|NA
CASSRDTNTEAFF
TGTGCCAGCAGCCGAGACACAAACACTGAAGCTTTCTTT
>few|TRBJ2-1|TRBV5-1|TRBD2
CASSFGTSGETSYNEQFF
TGCGCCAGCAGCTTCGGGACTAGCGGAGAGACCTCCTACAATGAGCAGTTCTTC
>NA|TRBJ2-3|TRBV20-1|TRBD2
CSASELAGRTDTQYF
TGCAGTGCTAGTGAACTAGCGGGTCGAACAGATACGCAGTATTTT
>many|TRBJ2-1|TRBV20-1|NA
CSARTGEGYNEQFF
TGCAGTGCTAGGACGGGGGAAGGTTACAATGAGCAGTTCTTC
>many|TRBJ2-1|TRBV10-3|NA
CAISEPNYEQFF
TGTGCCATCAGTGAACCGAACTATGAGCAGTTCTTC
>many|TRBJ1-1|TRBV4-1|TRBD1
CASSQDPGGFTEAFF
TGCGCCAGCAGCCAAGATCCAGGGGGCTTTACTGAAGCTTTCTTT
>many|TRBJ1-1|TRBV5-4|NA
CASRMRPSNTEAFF
TGTGCCAGCAGGATGCGACCGTCGAACACTGAAGCTTTCTTT
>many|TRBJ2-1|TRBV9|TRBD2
CASSVGSSGRSYNEQFF
TGTGCCAGCAGCGTAGGTAGTAGCGGGAGGTCCTACAATGAGCAGTTCTTC
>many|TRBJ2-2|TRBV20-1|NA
CSAPKKVTGELFF
TGCAGTGCCCCGAAGAAAGTCACCGGGGAGCTGTTTTTT
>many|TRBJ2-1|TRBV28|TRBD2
CASTPGGNEQFF
TGTGCCAGCACCCCGGGGGGCAATGAGCAGTTCTTC
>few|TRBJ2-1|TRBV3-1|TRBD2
CASSLGLADISYNEQFF
TGTGCCAGCAGCCTGGGACTAGCGGACATCTCCTACAATGAGCAGTTCTTC
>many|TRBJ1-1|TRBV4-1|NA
CASSQRLQGSLTEAFF
TGCGCCAGCAGCCAACGTCTTCAGGGATCTCTCACTGAAGCTTTCTTT
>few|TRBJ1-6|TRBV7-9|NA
CASSYVRGSPLHF
TGTGCCAGCAGCTACGTTCGGGGTTCACCCCTCCACTTT
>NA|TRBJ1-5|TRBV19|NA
CASSIGGIQPQHF
TGTGCCAGTAGTATAGGGGGGATTCAGCCCCAGCATTTT
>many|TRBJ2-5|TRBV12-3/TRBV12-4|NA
CASSSGEEVGQPQETQYF
TGTGCCAGCAGTTCCGGTGAGGAGGTCGGACAGCCCCAAGAGACCCAGTACTTC
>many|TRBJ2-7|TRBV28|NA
CASSSPPKSSYEQYF
TGTGCCAGCAGCTCCCCCCCAAAGAGCTCCTACGAGCAGTACTTC
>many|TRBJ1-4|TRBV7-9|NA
CASSRGAGEKLFF
TGTGCCAGCTCCCGGGGTGCGGGCGAAAAACTGTTTTTT
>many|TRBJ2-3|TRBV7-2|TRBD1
CASSVTGRGLSRTDTQYF
TGTGCCAGCAGCGTGACAGGGAGAGGTCTCTCACGCACAGATACGCAGTATTTT
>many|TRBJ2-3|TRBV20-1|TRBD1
CSARVGTGGENTQYF
TGCAGTGCTAGAGTCGGGACAGGGGGCGAAAATACGCAGTATTTT
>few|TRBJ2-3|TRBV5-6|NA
CASSWTALDTQYF
TGTGCCAGCAGCTGGACAGCCTTAGATACGCAGTATTTT
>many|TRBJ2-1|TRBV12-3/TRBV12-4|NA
CASSFGQGFNEQFF
TGTGCCAGCAGTTTTGGGCAGGGCTTCAATGAGCAGTTCTTC
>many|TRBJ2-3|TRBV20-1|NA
CSARSKTRGSVTQYF
TGCAGTGCTAGATCTAAGACCCGGGGGTCAGTAACGCAGTATTTT
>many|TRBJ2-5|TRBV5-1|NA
CASSSTGFQETQYF
TGCGCCAGCAGCTCCACAGGGTTCCAAGAGACCCAGTACTTC
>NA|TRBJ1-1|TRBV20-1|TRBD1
CSAPGQGVIFF
TGCAGTGCTCCGGGACAGGGTGTTATTTTCTTT